The T cell receptor (beta chain) under discussion was sequenced for a study of blood T cell repertoires in COVID-19. About the research overall: COVID-19 samples collected from the United States, Italy and Spain covered acute and convalescent phases. PBMCs, B-cell-depleted T cells, or T cells provided the cDNA or gDNA that made up the material.

Trimming removed 4 bases from V and 0 bases from J, with 13 bases in between. CDR3 length: 16 residues. The germline gives CDR1 LGHNA, CDR2 YNFKEQ. Original data processing: Amplification with reference gene primers provided the estimates of nucleated cell counts. TCRdb keeps only in-frame clones here, not all; method: immunoSEQ multiplex PCR. The V and J calls and clone size are taken from that table; D and trimming were inferred from the DNA. In the table there are 120,000 to 150,000 clones, roughly 85% of which are singletons. This chain links TRBV4-2 with TRBJ1-5; no definite D call. The source is a man aged 55 to 70 with acute or convalescent COVID-19. The sample consisted of peripheral blood. CDR3 amino acids: CASSPERARSNQPQHF. The CDR3 nucleotides are TGTGCCAGCAGCCCGGAGCGCGCACGTAGCAATCAGCCCCAGCATTTT.